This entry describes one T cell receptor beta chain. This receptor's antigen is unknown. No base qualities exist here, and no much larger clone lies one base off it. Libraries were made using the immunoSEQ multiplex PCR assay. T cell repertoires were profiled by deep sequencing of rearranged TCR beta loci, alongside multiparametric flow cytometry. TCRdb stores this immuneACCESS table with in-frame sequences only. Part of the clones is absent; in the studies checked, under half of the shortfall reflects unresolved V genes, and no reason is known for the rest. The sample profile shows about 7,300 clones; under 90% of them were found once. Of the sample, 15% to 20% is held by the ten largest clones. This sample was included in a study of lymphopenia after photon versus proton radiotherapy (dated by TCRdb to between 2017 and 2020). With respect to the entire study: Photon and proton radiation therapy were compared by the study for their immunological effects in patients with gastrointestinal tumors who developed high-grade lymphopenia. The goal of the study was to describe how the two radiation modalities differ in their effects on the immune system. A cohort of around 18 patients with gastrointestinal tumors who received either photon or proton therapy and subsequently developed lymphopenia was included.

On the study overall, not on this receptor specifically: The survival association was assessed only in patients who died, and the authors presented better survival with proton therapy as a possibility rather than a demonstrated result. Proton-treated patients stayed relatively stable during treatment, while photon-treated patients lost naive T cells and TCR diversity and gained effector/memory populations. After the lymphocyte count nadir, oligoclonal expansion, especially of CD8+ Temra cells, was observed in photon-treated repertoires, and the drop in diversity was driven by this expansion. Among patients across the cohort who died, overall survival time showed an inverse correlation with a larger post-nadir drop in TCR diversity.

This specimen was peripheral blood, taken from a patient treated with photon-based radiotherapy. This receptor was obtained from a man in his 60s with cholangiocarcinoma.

Here is the DNA: TGTGCCAGCACCCTGCCAGGGGCCCTGGAGACCCAGTACTTC. This is translated as CASTLPGALETQYF. In this chain, TRBV28 is recombined with TRBJ2-5; TRBD1 could be the D gene, as 6 bases match. Including the terminal cysteine and phenylalanine, the CDR3 comprises 14 residues. Just the 42-base CDR3 DNA is kept, in frame starting at base 1. Trimming takes 7 bases from V and 5 bases from J, and the germline ends sit 17 bases apart. CDR1 and CDR2 are drawn from the germline V gene: MDHEN, SYDVKM.